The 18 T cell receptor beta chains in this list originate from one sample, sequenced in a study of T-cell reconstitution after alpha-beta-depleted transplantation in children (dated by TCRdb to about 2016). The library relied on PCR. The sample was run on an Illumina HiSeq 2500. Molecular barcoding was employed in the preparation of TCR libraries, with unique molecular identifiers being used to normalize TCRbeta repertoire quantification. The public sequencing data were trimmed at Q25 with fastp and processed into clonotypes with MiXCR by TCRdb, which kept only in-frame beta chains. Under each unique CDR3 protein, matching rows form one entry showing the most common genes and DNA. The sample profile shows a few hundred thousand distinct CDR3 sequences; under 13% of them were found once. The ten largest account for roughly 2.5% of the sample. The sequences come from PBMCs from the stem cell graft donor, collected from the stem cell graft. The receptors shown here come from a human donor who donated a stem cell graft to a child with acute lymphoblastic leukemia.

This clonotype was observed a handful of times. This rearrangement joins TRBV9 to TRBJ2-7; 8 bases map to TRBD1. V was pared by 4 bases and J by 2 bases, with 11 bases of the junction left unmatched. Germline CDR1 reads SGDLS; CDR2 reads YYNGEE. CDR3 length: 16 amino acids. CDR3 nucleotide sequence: TGTGCCAGCAGCCCTTCGGACAGGGTAAGGGCCTACGAGCAGTACTTC. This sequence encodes CASSPSDRVRAYEQYF. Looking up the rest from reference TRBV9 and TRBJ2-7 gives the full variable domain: DSGVTQTPKHLITATGQRVTLRCSPRSGDLSVYWYQQSLDQGLQFLIQYYNGEERAKGNILERFSAQQFPDLHSELNLSSLELGDSALYFCASSPSDRVRAYEQYFGPGTRLTVT.

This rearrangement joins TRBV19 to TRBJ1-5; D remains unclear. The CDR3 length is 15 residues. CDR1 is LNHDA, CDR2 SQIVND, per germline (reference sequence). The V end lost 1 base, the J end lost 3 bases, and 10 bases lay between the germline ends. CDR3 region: CASSIAQKVNQPQHF. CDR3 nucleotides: TGTGCCAGTAGTATAGCGCAGAAGGTCAATCAGCCCCAGCATTTT.

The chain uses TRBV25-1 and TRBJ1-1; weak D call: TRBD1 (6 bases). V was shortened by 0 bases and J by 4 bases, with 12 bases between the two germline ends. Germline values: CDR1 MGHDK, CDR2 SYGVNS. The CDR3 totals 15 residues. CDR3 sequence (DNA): TGTGCCAGCAGTGAATATAAGGGGGAAGGCACTGAAGCTTTCTTT. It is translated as CASSEYKGEGTEAFF.

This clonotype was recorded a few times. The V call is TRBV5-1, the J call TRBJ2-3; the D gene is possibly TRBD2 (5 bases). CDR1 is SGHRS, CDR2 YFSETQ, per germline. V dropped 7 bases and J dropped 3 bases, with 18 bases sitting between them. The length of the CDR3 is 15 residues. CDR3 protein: CASAAGLLQTDTQYF. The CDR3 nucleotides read TGCGCCAGCGCCGCTGGACTGTTGCAGACAGATACGCAGTATTTT. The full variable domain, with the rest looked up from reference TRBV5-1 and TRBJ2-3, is KAGVTQTPRYLIKTRGQQVTLSCSPISGHRSVSWYQQTPGQGLQFLFEYFSETQRNKGNFPGRFSGRQFSNSRSEMNVSTLELGDSALYLCASAAGLLQTDTQYFGPGTRLTVL.

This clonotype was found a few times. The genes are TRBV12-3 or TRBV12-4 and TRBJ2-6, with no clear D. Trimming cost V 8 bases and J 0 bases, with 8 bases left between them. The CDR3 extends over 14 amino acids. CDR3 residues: CASYDISGANVLTF. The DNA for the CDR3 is TGTGCCAGCTATGATATCTCTGGGGCCAACGTCCTGACTTTC.

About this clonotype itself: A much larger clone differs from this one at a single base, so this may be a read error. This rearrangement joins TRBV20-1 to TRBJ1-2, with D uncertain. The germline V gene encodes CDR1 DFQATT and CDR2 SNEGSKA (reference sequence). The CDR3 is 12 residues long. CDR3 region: CSAREGNSGYTF. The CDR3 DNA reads TGCAGTGCTAGAGAGGGGAACTCTGGCTACACCTTC.

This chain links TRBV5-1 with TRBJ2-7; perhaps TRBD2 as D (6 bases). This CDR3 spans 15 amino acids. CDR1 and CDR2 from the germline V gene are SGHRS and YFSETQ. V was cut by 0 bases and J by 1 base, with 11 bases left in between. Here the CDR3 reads CASSLGPGTSYEQYF. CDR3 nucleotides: TGCGCCAGCAGCTTGGGCCCTGGGACTTCCTACGAGCAGTACTTC.

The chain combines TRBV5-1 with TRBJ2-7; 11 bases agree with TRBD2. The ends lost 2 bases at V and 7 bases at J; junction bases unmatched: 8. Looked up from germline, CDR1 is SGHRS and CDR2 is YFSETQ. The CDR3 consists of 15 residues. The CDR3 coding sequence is TGCGCCAGCAGCTTCGTAGCGGGAGGGCCGGGGGAGCAGTACTTC. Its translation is CASSFVAGGPGEQYF.

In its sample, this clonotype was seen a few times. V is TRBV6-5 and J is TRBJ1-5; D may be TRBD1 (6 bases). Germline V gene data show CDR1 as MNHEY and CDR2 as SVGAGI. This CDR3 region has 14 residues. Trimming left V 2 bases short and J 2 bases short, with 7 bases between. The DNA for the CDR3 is TGTGCCAGCAGTTACGGACAGCGCAATCAGCCCCAGCATTTT. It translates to CASSYGQRNQPQHF.

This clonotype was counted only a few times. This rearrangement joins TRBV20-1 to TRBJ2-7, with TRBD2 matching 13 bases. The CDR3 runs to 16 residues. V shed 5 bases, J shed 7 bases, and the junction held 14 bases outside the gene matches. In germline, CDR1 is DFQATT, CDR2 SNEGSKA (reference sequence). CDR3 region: CSAPPRTSGSRWEQYF. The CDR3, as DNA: TGCAGTGCTCCCCCCCGGACTAGCGGGAGTCGGTGGGAGCAGTACTTC.

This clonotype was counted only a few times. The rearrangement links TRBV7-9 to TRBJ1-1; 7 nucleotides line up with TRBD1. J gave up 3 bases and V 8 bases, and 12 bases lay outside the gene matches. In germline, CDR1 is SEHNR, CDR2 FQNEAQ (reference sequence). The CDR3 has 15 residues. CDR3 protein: CASGIPYTGDTEAFF. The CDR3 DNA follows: TGTGCCAGCGGTATCCCGTATACAGGGGACACTGAAGCTTTCTTT. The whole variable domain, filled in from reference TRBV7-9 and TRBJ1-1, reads DTGVSQNPRHKITKRGQNVTFRCDPISEHNRLYWYRQTLGQGPEFLTYFQNEAQLEKSRLLSDRFSAERPKGSFSTLEIQRTEQGDSAMYLCASGIPYTGDTEAFFGQGTRLTVV.

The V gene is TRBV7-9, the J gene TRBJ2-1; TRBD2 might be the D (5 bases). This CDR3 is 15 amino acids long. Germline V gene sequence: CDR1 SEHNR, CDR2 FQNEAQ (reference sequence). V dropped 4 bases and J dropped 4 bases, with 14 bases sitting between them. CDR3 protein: CASSYWGVRYNEQFF. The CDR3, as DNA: TGTGCCAGCAGCTATTGGGGAGTAAGGTACAATGAGCAGTTCTTC.

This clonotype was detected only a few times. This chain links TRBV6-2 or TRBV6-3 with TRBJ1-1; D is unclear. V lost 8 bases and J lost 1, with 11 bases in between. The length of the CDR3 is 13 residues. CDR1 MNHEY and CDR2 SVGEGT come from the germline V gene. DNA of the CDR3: TGTGCCAGCCAGTTGGTAGAGAACACTGAAGCTTTCTTT. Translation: CASQLVENTEAFF.

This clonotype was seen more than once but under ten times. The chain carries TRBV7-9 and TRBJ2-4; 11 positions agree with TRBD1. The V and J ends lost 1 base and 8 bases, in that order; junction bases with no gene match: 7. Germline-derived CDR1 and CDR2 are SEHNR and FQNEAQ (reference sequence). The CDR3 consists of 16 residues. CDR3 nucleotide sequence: TGTGCCAGCAGCTTAGGGGCCGGACAGGGGGCACACATTCAGTACTTC. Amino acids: CASSLGAGQGAHIQYF. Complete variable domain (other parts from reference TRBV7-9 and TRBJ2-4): DTGVSQNPRHKITKRGQNVTFRCDPISEHNRLYWYRQTLGQGPEFLTYFQNEAQLEKSRLLSDRFSAERPKGSFSTLEIQRTEQGDSAMYLCASSLGAGQGAHIQYFGAGTRLSVL.

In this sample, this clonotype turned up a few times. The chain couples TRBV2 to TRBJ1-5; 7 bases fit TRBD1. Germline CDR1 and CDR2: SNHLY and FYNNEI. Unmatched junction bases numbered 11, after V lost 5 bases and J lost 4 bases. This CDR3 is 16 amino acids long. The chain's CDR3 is CASSLFRTGTNQPQHF. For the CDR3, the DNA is TGTGCCAGCAGTTTATTTCGGACAGGCACAAATCAGCCCCAGCATTTT.

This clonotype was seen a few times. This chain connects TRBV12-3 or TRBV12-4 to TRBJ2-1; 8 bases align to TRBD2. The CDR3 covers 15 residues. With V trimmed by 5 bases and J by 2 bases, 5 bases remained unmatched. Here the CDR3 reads CASSGSGVAYNEQFF. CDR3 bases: TGTGCCAGCAGTGGTAGCGGGGTCGCCTACAATGAGCAGTTCTTC.

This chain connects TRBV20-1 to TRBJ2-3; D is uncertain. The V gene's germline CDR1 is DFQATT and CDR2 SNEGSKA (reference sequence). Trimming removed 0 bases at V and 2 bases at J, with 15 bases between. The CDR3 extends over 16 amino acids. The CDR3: CSARDLSRPPTDTQYF. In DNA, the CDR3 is TGCAGTGCTAGAGATCTTTCCCGGCCCCCCACAGATACGCAGTATTTT.

This CDR3 is CASSGGHPNTGELFF. CDR3 nucleotide sequence: TGTGCCAGCAGTGGCGGACATCCGAACACCGGGGAGCTGTTTTTT. The chain recombines TRBV6-5 with TRBJ2-2, with D perhaps TRBD1 (5 bases). Trimming stripped 5 bases from V and 0 bases from J, with 10 bases between. Germline lookup yields CDR1 MNHEY and CDR2 SVGAGI. The CDR3 sequence is 15 residues long.